The T cell receptor (beta chain) under discussion was sequenced for a study of CD4+ T cells in melanoma. General study points: A reported correlation linked neoantigen-specific CD4+ T cells to CD8+, macrophage and B cell function. Diverse differentiation states were reported for melanoma neoantigen-specific CD4+ T cells.

TCRdb's copy holds only in-frame clones and misses some; the assay was immunoSEQ multiplex PCR. In the table there are about 55,000 clones, roughly 69% of which are singletons. There are 17 residues in the CDR3. Germline lookup yields CDR1 SGHRS and CDR2 YFSETQ. The V end was cut by 2 bases, the J end by 5 bases, with 20 bases between. Note on this clone: No antigen is known for it.

The sequence came from a human donor with melanoma. The source material was tumor tissue. This sequence joins TRBV5-1 and TRBJ2-1; the D gene is possibly TRBD1 (6 bases). CDR3 bases: TGCGCCAGCAGCTTTCAAACAGGGCCCAGACCAAACAATGAGCAGTTCTTC. Protein product: CASSFQTGPRPNNEQFF.